Listed below are T cell receptor beta chains from one sample, sequenced in a study of CD8+CD57+ T cells in acquired aplastic anemia. TCRdb recomputed calls from the reads with MiXCR, one row per CDR3 protein. This sample has roughly 290,000 distinct CDR3 sequences, with 45% to 65% found just once. Sequenced sample: sorted CD4+, CD8+, or CD8+CD57+ T cells (not recorded which) from PBMCs. The receptors shown here come from a human donor with aplastic anemia. Both conserved end residues are part of each CDR3. A D gene is named only where the DNA matches it firmly. Clone size is not always given. Where it is, it says once, few, many or a class for expanded clones.

j_gene	d_gene	abundance	v_gene	CDR3nt	CDR3aa
TRBJ1-1	-	-	TRBV7-9	TGTGCCAGCAGCTTATATGGTGGGAACACTGAAGCTTTCTTT	CASSLYGGNTEAFF
TRBJ1-5	-	-	TRBV27	TGTGCCAGCAGTTTAGCAGGGGACAATCAGCCCCAGCATTTT	CASSLAGDNQPQHF
TRBJ1-1	-	-	TRBV7-3	TGTGCCAGCAGCTTAATGGGGGGATGGGACACTGAAGCTTTCTTT	CASSLMGGWDTEAFF
TRBJ2-7	-	-	TRBV20-1	TGCAGTGCTGGTTTTGAGGGGTCTCCCTACGAGCAGTACTTC	CSAGFEGSPYEQYF
TRBJ1-6	TRBD1	-	TRBV10-1	TGCGCCAGCAGTGAGGGGACAGGGGGCCGGTATATTGCTTCACCCCTCCACTTT	CASSEGTGGRYIASPLHF
TRBJ2-1	TRBD2	-	TRBV5-1	TGCGCCAGCAGCTGGACTAGCGGGAGGGCCAATGAGCAGTTCTTC	CASSWTSGRANEQFF
TRBJ2-1	TRBD2	many	TRBV7-2	TGTGCCAGCACCGCGGGGGGGCGGAGCTCCTACAATGAGCAGTTCTTC	CASTAGGRSSYNEQFF
TRBJ2-5	-	-	TRBV20-1	TGCAGTGCTAGGAGGGGTACGGCGAAGGAGACCCAGTACTTC	CSARRGTAKETQYF
TRBJ2-3	TRBD1	-	TRBV5-6	TGTGCCAGCAGCGGGGGGACAGGGCGAAAAGATACGCAGTATTTT	CASSGGTGRKDTQYF
TRBJ1-1	-	-	TRBV20-1	TGCAGTGCTGGGGACAACATGAACACTGAAGCTTTCTTT	CSAGDNMNTEAFF
TRBJ2-2	-	many	TRBV9	TGTGCCAGCTCCCTTCAGGGGTCGAACACCGGGGAGCTGTTTTTT	CASSLQGSNTGELFF
TRBJ1-4	-	-	TRBV2	TGTGCCAGCAGGGCAAGGGGGGCCAATGAAAAACTGTTTTTT	CASRARGANEKLFF
TRBJ1-1	-	-	TRBV20-1	TGCAGTGCTAGAGGGCCATTGCAGACTGAAGCTTTCTTT	CSARGPLQTEAFF
TRBJ1-1	-	-	TRBV24-1	TGTGCCACCAGTGATTCTGTGGGGGAAGGAACTGAAGCTTTCTTT	CATSDSVGEGTEAFF
TRBJ2-1	-	-	TRBV2	TGTGCCAGCAGTCCCGTTAATAGCGGAGGGTACAATGAGCAGTTCTTC	CASSPVNSGGYNEQFF
TRBJ1-2	-	-	TRBV29-1	TGCAGCGTTGGAGAGGGGGGGATAGAGGGCTACACCTTC	CSVGEGGIEGYTF
TRBJ2-3	TRBD2	-	TRBV24-1	TGTGCCACCAGTGATTCGGGGGGGGACCCCACAGATACGCAGTATTTT	CATSDSGGDPTDTQYF
TRBJ1-1	-	-	TRBV29-1	TGCAGCGTTCCGGGACTGAACAATGAAGCTTTCTTT	CSVPGLNNEAFF
TRBJ1-1	-	-	TRBV10-3	TGTGCCAGCACCCGGGACCTTGGGACTTGGAACACTGAAGCTTTCTTT	CASTRDLGTWNTEAFF
TRBJ2-1	-	many	TRBV5-1	TGCGCCAGCAGGCCCATTGTGAGTAGCGATAATGAGCAGTTCTTC	CASRPIVSSDNEQFF
TRBJ1-2	-	many	TRBV7-9	TGTGCCAGCAGCTTAGTAGGGCAGCCCAACTATGGCTACACCTTC	CASSLVGQPNYGYTF
TRBJ2-1	TRBD2	many	TRBV5-1	TGCGCCAGCAGCTCGGAACTAGCGGGGAACAATGAGCAGTTCTTC	CASSSELAGNNEQFF
TRBJ2-1	TRBD2	-	TRBV5-1	TGCGCCAGCAGCACAGGGACTAGCCCGTACAATGAGCAGTTCTTC	CASSTGTSPYNEQFF